Below, 12 T cell receptor beta chains from the same sample are listed, as sequenced in a study of blood T cell repertoires in COVID-19. Method: immunoSEQ multiplex PCR; TCRdb's copy keeps in-frame clones and lacks some. This table has roughly 200,000 clones, 85% appearing once. The sample consisted of PBMCs or T cells enriched from blood (not recorded which). These receptors originate from a man in his forties who had recovered from COVID-19.

The chain has TRBV24-1 and TRBJ1-2, with D unresolved. With 5 bases removed from V and 0 bases from J, the gap between germline ends came to 9 bases. There are 14 residues in the CDR3. Per germline, CDR1 KGHDR and CDR2 SFDVKD. Written as DNA, the CDR3 is TGTGCCACCAGTGGTGTCGCGACTAACTATGGCTACACCTTC. Protein: CATSGVATNYGYTF.

This chain uses TRBV18 with TRBJ2-4; the match to TRBD2 covers 10 bases. Per the germline V gene, CDR1 is KGHSH and CDR2 is LQKENI. The CDR3 contains 15 residues. Trimming at V came to 2 bases and at J to 14 bases, leaving 12 bases not matched to a gene. CDR3 nucleotide sequence: TGTGCCAGCTCACCATCTAGCGGGAGAACTTCACCCAAGTACTTC. This encodes CASSPSSGRTSPKYF.

The CDR3 DNA reads TGTGCCAGTAGTACGGGACTGAGAAACTATGGCTACACCTTC. Encoded protein: CASSTGLRNYGYTF. V gene TRBV19 combines with J gene TRBJ1-2; possibly TRBD1 for D (5 bases). The ends were cut back, 4 bases at V and 2 bases at J, with 11 bases in the middle. The length of the CDR3 is 14 residues. In germline, CDR1 is LNHDA, CDR2 SQIVND (reference sequence).

The rearrangement uses TRBV11-3 and TRBJ2-7; D possibly corresponds to TRBD1 (5 bases). Per the germline V gene, CDR1 is SGHNT and CDR2 is YENEEA. CDR3 length: 15 residues. The ends were cut back, 0 bases at V and 3 bases at J, with 12 bases in the middle. CDR3: CASSLDRDSYYEQYF. The CDR3, as DNA: TGTGCCAGCAGCTTAGATCGAGACAGTTACTACGAGCAGTACTTC. Supplemented by reference TRBV11-3 and TRBJ2-7, the full variable domain reads EAGVVQSPRYKIIEKKQPVAFWCNPISGHNTLYWYLQNLGQGPELLIRYENEEAVDDSQLPKDRFSAERLKGVDSTLKIQPAELGDSAVYLCASSLDRDSYYEQYFGPGTRLTVT.

This clone was detected only a few times. A junction boundary mismatches the germline segment, possibly from a read error. CDR3 DNA: TGTGCCAGCAGCTTAGAGCCTAGCCGAGATGCGCAGTATTTT. This encodes CASSLEPSRDAQYF. V is TRBV11-2 and J is TRBJ2-3; D may be TRBD2 (5 bases). The CDR3 extends over 14 amino acids. CDR1 is SGHAT, CDR2 FQNNGV, per germline.

This chain connects TRBV7-2 to TRBJ1-3; tentative D call: TRBD1 (6 bases). The CDR3 extends over 14 amino acids. The germline CDR1 and CDR2 sequences are SGHTA and FQGNSA. The V end was cut by 5 bases, the J end by 4 bases, with 12 bases between. The CDR3 nucleotides are TGTGCCAGCAGCCCGGGACATTCAGGAAACACCATATATTTT. This sequence encodes CASSPGHSGNTIYF. The full variable domain, completed using reference TRBV7-2 and TRBJ1-3, is GAGVSQSPSNKVTEKGKDVELRCDPISGHTALYWYRQSLGQGLEFLIYFQGNSAPDKSGLPSDRFSAERTGGSVSTLTIQRTQQEDSAVYLCASSPGHSGNTIYFGEGSWLTVV.

This chain links TRBV9 with TRBJ2-7; D is possibly TRBD1 (6 bases). The V end was cut by 3 bases, the J end by 5 bases, with 12 bases between. From germline, CDR1 is SGDLS and CDR2 YYNGEE. This CDR3 has 13 amino acids. Here the CDR3 DNA reads TGTGCCAGCAGCGGATCAGGGGTCAACGAGCAGTACTTC. It translates to CASSGSGVNEQYF.

The V gene is TRBV9, the J gene TRBJ2-2; D is ambiguous. Trimming took 3 bases from V and 7 from J, leaving 10 bases between them. Germline values: CDR1 SGDLS, CDR2 YYNGEE. CDR3 length: 13 amino acids. The CDR3 region is CASSGSFGGELFF. CDR3 coding DNA: TGTGCCAGCAGCGGGTCCTTCGGCGGGGAGCTGTTTTTT.

The rearrangement uses TRBV24-1 and TRBJ2-4, with 7 nucleotides matching TRBD1. Germline-derived CDR1 and CDR2 are KGHDR and SFDVKD. The J segment lost 3 bases and the V segment lost 0 bases, leaving 4 bases of the junction unmatched. CDR3 length: 16 amino acids. The CDR3 DNA reads as TGTGCCACCAGTGATTTGGACAGGGTAGGCAAAAACATTCAGTACTTC. It specifies CATSDLDRVGKNIQYF.

This sequence joins TRBV3-1 (or the pseudogene TRBV3-2) and TRBJ1-1, with no clear D. The length of the CDR3 is 14 residues. CDR1 LGHDT and CDR2 YNNKEL come from the germline V gene (reference sequence). Trimming took off 1 base at V and 7 bases at J, with 13 bases between the two ends. DNA of the CDR3: TGTGCCAGCAGCCAAGTTTTGGGCCGTGGTGAAGCTTTCTTT. It translates to CASSQVLGRGEAFF.

The chain combines TRBV6-6 with TRBJ1-5, with 9 bases matching TRBD1. The J segment lost 2 bases and the V segment lost 11 bases, leaving 7 bases of the junction unmatched. Germline V lookup: CDR1 MNHNY, CDR2 SVGAGI (reference sequence). The CDR3 has 14 amino acids. The CDR3 here is CAGSQGARNQPQHF. DNA for the CDR3: TGTGCCGGATCACAGGGGGCCCGCAATCAGCCCCAGCATTTT.

This chain uses TRBV5-1 with TRBJ1-1; weak D call: TRBD1 (5 bases). Per the germline V gene, CDR1 is SGHRS and CDR2 is YFSETQ. The V end lost 4 bases, the J end lost 2 bases, and 12 bases lay between the germline ends. This CDR3 region has 14 residues. DNA for the CDR3: TGCGCCAGCAGCCTTGACAGTACTAACACTGAAGCTTTCTTT. It encodes CASSLDSTNTEAFF.